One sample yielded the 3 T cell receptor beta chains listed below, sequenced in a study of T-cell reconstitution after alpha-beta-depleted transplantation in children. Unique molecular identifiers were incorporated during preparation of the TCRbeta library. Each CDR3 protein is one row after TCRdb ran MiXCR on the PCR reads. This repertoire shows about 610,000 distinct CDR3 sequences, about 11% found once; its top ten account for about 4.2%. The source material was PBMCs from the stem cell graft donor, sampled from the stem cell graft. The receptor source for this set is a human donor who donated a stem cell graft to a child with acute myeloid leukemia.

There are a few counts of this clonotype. This CDR3 is CASSFTSGSGDNEQFF. For the CDR3, the DNA is TGTGCCAGCAGCTTTACTAGCGGGAGTGGGGACAATGAGCAGTTCTTC. This chain links TRBV7-2 with TRBJ2-1; 11 nucleotides align to TRBD2. The V gene's germline CDR1 is SGHTA and CDR2 FQGNSA. V shed 3 bases, J shed 5 bases, and the junction held 6 bases outside the gene matches. This CDR3 has 16 amino acids.

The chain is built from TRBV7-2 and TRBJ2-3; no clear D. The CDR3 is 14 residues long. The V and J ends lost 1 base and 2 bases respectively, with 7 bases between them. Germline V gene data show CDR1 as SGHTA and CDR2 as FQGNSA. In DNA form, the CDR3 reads TGTGCCAGCAGCTTAGACGCCCACACAGATACGCAGTATTTT. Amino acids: CASSLDAHTDTQYF.

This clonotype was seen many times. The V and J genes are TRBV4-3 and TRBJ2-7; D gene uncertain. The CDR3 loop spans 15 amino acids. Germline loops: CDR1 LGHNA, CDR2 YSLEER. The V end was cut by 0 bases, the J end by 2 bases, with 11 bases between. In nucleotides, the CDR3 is TGCGCCAGCAGCCAAGATCAGGCCCAGGCCTACGAGCAGTACTTC. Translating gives CASSQDQAQAYEQYF.